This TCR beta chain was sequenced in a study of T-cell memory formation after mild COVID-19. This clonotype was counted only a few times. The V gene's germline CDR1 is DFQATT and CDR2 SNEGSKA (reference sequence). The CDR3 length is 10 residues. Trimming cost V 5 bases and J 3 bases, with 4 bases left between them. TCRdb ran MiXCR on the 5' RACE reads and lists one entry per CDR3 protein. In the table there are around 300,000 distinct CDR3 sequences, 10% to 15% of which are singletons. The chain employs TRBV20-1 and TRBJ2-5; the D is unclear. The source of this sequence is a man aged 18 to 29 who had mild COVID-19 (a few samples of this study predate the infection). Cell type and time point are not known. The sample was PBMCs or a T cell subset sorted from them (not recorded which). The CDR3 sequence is CSAAKETQYF. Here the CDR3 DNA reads TGCAGTGCTGCAAAAGAGACCCAGTACTTC.